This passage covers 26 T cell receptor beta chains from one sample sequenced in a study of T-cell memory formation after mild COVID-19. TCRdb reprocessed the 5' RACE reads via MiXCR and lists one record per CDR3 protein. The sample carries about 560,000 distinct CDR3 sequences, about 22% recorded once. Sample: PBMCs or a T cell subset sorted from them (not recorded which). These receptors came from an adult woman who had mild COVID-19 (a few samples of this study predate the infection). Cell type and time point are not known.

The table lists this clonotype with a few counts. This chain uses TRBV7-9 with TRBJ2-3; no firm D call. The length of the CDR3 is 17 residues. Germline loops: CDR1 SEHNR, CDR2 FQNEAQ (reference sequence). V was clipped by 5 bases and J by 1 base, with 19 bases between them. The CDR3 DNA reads TGTGCCAGCAGCACCACCGACTTGTCGGTGGGCACAGATACGCAGTATTTT. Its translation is CASSTTDLSVGTDTQYF.

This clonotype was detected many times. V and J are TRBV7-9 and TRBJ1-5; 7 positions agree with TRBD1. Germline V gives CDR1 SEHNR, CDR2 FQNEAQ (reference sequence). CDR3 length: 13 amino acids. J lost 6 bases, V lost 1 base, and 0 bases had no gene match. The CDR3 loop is CASSLEGAQPQHF. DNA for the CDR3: TGTGCCAGCAGCTTAGAGGGGGCTCAGCCCCAGCATTTT.

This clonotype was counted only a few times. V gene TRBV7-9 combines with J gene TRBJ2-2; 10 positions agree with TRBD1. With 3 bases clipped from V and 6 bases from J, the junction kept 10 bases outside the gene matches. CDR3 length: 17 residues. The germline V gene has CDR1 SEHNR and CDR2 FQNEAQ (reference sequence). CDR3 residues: CASSFPSIGTGAGELFF. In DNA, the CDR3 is TGTGCCAGCAGCTTTCCAAGCATTGGGACAGGGGCCGGGGAGCTGTTTTTT.

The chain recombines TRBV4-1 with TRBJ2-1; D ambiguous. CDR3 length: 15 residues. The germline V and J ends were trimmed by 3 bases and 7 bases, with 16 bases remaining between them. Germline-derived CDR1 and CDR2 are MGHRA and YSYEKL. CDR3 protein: CASSQNPRAYNEQFF. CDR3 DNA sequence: TGCGCCAGCAGCCAGAACCCTCGCGCATATAATGAGCAGTTCTTC.

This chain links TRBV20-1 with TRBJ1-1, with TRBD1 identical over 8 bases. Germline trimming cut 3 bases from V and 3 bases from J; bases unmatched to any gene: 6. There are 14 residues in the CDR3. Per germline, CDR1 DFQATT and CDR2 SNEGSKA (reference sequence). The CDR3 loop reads CSASPPGGHTEAFF. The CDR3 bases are TGCAGTGCTAGTCCTCCAGGGGGCCACACTGAAGCTTTCTTT.

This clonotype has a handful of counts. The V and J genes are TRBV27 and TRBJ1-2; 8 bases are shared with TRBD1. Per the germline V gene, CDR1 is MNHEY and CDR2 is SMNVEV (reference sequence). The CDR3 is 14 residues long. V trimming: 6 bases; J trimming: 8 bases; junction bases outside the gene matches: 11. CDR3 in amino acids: CASSFRGTGIGYTF. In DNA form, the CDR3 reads TGTGCCAGCAGCTTCCGCGGGACAGGAATAGGCTACACCTTC.

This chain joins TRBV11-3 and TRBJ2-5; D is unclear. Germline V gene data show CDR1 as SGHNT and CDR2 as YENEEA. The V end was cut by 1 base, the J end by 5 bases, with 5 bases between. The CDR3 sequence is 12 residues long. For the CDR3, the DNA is TGTGCCAGCAGCTTAGTGGACGAGACCCAGTACTTC. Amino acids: CASSLVDETQYF.

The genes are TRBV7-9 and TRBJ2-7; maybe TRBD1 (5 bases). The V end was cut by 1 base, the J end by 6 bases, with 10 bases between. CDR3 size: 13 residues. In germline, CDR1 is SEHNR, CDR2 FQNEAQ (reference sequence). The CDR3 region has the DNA TGTGCCAGCAGCTTAGGACAGAGGCTCGAGCAGTACTTC. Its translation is CASSLGQRLEQYF.

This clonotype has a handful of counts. The CDR3 here is CASSQDWGRINEKLFF. CDR3 DNA: TGTGCCAGCAGCCAAGACTGGGGGAGGATTAATGAAAAACTGTTTTTT. The chain uses TRBV4-2 and TRBJ1-4; D possibly corresponds to TRBD1 (5 bases). V shed 0 bases and J shed 4 bases, with 12 bases lying between them. Per germline, CDR1 LGHNA and CDR2 YNFKEQ. This CDR3 has 16 amino acids.

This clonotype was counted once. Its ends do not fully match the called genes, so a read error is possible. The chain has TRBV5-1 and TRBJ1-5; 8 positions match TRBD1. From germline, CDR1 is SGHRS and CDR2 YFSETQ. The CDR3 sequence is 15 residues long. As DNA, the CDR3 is TGCGCCAGCAGCTTAGGACAGGGAAGCAGTCAGCCCCAGCATTTT. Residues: CASSLGQGSSQPQHF.

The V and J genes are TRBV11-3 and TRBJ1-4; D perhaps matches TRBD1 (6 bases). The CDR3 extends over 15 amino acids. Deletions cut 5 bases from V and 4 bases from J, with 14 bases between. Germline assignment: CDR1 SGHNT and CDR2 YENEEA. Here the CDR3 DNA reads TGTGCCAGCAGCCCCCCAGGGGCCGGTAATGAAAAACTGTTTTTT. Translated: CASSPPGAGNEKLFF. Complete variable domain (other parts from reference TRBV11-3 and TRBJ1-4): EAGVVQSPRYKIIEKKQPVAFWCNPISGHNTLYWYLQNLGQGPELLIRYENEEAVDDSQLPKDRFSAERLKGVDSTLKIQPAELGDSAVYLCASSPPGAGNEKLFFGSGTQLSVL.

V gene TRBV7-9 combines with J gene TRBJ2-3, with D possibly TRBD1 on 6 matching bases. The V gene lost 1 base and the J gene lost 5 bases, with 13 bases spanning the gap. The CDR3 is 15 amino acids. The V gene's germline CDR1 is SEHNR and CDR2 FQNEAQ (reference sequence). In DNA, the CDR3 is TGTGCCAGCAGCTTAGAAGGGGGTAGTGGAGATACGCAGTATTTT. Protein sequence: CASSLEGGSGDTQYF.

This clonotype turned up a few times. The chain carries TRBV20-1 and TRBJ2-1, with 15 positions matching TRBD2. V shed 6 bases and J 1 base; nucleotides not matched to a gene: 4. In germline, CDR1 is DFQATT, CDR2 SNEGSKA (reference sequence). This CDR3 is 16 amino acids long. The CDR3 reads CSAPGLAGGSYNEQFF. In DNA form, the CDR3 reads TGCAGTGCCCCGGGACTAGCGGGAGGATCCTACAATGAGCAGTTCTTC.

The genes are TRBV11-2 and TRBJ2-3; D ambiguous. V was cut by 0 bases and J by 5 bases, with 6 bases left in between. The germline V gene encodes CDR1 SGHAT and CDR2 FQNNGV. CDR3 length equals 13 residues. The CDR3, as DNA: TGTGCCAGCAGCTTAGATAGGCTAGATACGCAGTATTTT. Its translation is CASSLDRLDTQYF.

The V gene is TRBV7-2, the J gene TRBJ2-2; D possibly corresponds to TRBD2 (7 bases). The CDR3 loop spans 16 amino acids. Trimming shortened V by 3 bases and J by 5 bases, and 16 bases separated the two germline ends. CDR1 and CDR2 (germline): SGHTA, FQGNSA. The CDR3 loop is CASSLSRGGGTGELFF. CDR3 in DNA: TGTGCCAGCAGCTTGAGTCGCGGGGGCGGAACCGGGGAGCTGTTTTTT. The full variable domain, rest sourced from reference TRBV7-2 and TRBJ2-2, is GAGVSQSPSNKVTEKGKDVELRCDPISGHTALYWYRQSLGQGLEFLIYFQGNSAPDKSGLPSDRFSAERTGGSVSTLTIQRTQQEDSAVYLCASSLSRGGGTGELFFGEGSRLTVL.

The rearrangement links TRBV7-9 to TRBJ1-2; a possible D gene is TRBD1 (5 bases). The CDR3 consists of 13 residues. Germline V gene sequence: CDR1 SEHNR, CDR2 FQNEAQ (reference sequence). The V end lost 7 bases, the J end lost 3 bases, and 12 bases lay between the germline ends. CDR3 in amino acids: CASTVGGDYGYTF. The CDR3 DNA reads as TGTGCCAGCACGGTCGGGGGAGACTATGGCTACACCTTC.

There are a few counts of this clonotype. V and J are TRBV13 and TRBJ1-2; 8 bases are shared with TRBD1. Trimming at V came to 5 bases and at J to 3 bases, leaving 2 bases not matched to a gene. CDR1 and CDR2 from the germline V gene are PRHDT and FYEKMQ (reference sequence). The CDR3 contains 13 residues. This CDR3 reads CASSPRGHYGYTF. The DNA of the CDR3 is TGTGCCAGCAGCCCCAGGGGGCACTATGGCTACACCTTC.

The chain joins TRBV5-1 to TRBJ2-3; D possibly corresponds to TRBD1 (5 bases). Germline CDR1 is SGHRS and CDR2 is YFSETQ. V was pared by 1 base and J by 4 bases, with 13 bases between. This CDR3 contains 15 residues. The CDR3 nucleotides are TGCGCCAGCAGCTTGTGGCAGGGTCGGTCAGATACGCAGTATTTT. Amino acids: CASSLWQGRSDTQYF.

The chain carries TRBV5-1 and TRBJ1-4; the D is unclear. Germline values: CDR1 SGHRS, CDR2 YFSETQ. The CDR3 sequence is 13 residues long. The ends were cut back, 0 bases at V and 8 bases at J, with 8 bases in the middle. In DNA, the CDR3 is TGCGCCAGCAGCTTGGAAGTGCGGGAAAAACTGTTTTTT. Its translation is CASSLEVREKLFF.

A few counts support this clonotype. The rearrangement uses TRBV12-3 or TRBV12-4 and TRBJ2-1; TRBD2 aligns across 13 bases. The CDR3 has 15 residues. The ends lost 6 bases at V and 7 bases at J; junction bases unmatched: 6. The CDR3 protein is CASSRTSGSQNEQFF. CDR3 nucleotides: TGTGCCAGCAGCCGGACTAGCGGGAGTCAGAATGAGCAGTTCTTC.

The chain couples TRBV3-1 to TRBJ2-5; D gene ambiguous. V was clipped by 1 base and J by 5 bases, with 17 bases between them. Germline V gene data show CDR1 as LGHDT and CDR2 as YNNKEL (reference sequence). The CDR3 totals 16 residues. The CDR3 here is CASSQGRLADGETQYF. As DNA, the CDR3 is TGTGCCAGCAGCCAAGGGAGATTGGCCGACGGGGAGACCCAGTACTTC.

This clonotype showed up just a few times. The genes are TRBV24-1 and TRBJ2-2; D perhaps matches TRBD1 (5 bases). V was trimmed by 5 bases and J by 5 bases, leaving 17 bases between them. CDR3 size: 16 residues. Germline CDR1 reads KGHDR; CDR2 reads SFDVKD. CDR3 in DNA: TGTGCCACCAGTGGCCTTGGGGCTACCCATACCGGGGAGCTGTTTTTT. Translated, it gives CATSGLGATHTGELFF.

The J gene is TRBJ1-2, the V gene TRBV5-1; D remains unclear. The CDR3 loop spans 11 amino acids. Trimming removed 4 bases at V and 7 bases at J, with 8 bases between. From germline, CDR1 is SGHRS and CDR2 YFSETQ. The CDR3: CASSPPPGYTF. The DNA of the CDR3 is TGCGCCAGCAGCCCTCCCCCTGGCTACACCTTC.

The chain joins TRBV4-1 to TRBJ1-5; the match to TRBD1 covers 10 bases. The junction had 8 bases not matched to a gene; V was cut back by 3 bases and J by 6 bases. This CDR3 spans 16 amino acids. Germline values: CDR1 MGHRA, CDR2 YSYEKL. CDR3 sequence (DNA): TGCGCCAGCAGCCAGAGACAGGGGGCGGAAGGTCAGCCCCAGCATTTT. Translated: CASSQRQGAEGQPQHF.

This chain's CDR3 is CASSQETGSTQYF. For the CDR3, the DNA is TGCGCCAGCAGCCAAGAGACAGGGTCTACGCAGTATTTT. The chain recombines TRBV4-3 with TRBJ2-3; 7 bases line up with TRBD1. Losses at the gene ends were 0 bases for V and 8 bases for J; bases not matched to a gene: 2. From germline, CDR1 is LGHNA and CDR2 YSLEER. The length of the CDR3 is 13 residues.

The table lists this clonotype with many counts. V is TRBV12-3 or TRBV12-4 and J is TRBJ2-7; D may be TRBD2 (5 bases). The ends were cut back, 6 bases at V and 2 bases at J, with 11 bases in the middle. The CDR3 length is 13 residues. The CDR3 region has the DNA TGTGCCAGCAGGCCCAGCGGAACCTACGAGCAGTACTTC. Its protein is CASRPSGTYEQYF.